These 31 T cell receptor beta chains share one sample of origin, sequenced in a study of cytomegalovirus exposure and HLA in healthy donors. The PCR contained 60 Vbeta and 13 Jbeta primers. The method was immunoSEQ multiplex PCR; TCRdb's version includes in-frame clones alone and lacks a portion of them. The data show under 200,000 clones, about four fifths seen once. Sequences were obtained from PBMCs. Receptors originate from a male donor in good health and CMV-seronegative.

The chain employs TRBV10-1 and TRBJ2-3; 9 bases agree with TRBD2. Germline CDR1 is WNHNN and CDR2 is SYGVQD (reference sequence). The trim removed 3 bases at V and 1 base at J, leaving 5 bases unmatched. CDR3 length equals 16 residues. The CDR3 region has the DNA TGCGCCAGCAGTGAAATAGCGGGGGCCCGCACAGATACGCAGTATTTT. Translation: CASSEIAGARTDTQYF.

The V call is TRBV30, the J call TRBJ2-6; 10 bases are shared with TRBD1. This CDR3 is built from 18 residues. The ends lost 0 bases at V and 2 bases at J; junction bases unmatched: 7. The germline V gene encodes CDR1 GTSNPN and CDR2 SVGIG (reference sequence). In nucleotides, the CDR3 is TGTGCCTGGAGTGTAAGGGGGACAGGGGTAGCTGGGGCCAACGTCCTGACTTTC. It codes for CAWSVRGTGVAGANVLTF. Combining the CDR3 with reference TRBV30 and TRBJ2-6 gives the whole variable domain SQTIHQWPATLVQPVGSPLSLECTVEGTSNPNLYWYRQAAGRGLQLLFYSVGIGQISSEVPQNLSASRPQDRQFILSSKKLLLSDSGFYLCAWSVRGTGVAGANVLTFGAGSRLTVL.

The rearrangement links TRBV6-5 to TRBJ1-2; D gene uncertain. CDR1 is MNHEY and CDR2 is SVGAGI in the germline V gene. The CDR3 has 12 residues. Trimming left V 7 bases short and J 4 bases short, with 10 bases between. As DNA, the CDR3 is TGTGCCAGCATGAGGATGGGCTATGGCTACACCTTC. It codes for CASMRMGYGYTF.

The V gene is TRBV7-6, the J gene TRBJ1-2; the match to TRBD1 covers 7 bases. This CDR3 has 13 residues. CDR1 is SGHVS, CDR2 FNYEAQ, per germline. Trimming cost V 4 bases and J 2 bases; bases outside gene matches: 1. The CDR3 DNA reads TGTGCCAGCAGCTCGGGACAGAACTATGGCTACACCTTC. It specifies CASSSGQNYGYTF.

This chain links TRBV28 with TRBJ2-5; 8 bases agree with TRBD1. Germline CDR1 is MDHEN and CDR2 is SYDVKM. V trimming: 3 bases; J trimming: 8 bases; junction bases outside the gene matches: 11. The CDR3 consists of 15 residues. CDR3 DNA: TGTGCCAGCAGTTTCCACCAGGGGGCGTCTTACACCCAGTACTTC. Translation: CASSFHQGASYTQYF.

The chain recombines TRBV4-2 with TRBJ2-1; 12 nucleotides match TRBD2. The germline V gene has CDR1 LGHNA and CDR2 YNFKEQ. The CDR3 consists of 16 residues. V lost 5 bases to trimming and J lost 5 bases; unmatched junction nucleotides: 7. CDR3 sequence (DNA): TGTGCCAGCAGCACAACCCGGACTAGCGGGAACAATGAGCAGTTCTTC. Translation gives CASSTTRTSGNNEQFF.

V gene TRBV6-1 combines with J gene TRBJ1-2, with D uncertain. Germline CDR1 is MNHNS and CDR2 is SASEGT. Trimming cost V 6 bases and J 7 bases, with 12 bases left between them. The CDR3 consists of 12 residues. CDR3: CASRLNAGGYTF. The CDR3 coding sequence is TGTGCCAGCAGATTAAATGCGGGTGGCTACACCTTC.

This chain's CDR3 is CASSSRLAGGSSTDTQYF. In nucleotides, the CDR3 is TGTGCCAGCAGCTCCCGGCTAGCGGGGGGCTCCAGCACAGATACGCAGTATTTT. The chain employs TRBV7-3 and TRBJ2-3, with 11 bases that match TRBD2. Germline-derived CDR1 and CDR2 are SGHTA and FQGTGA. The CDR3 has 18 amino acids. Losses at the gene ends were 4 bases for V and 0 bases for J; bases not matched to a gene: 9.

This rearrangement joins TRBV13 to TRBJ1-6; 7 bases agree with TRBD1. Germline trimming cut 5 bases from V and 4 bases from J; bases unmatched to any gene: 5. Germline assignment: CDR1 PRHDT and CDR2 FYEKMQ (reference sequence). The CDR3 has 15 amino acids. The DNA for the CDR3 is TGTGCCAGCAGCCTGGGACAGACTTATAATTCACCCCTCCACTTT. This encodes CASSLGQTYNSPLHF.

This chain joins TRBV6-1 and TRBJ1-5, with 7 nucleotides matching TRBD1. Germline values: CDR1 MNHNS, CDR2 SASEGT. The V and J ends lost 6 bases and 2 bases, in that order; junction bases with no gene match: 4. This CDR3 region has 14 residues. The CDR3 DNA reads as TGTGCCAGCAGCCCAGGACAGGGCAATCAGCCCCAGCATTTT. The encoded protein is CASSPGQGNQPQHF.

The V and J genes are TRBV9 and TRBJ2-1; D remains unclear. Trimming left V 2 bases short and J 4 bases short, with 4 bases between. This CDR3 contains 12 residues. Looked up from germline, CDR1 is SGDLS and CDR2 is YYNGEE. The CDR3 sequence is CASSVAYNEQFF. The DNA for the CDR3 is TGTGCCAGCAGCGTTGCGTACAATGAGCAGTTCTTC.

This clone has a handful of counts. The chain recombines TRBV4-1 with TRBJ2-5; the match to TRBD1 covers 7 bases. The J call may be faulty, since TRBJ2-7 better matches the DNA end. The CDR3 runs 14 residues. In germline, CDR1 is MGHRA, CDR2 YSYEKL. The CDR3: CASSYNRGPYEQYF. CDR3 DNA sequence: TGCGCCAGCAGCTACAACAGGGGTCCCTACGAGCAGTACTTC.

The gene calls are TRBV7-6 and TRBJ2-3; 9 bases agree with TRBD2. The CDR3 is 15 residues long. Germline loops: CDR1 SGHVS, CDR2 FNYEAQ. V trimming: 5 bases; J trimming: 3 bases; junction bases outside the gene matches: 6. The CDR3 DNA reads TGTGCCAGCAGCGGCATAGCGGGGGCAACAGATACGCAGTATTTT. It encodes CASSGIAGATDTQYF.

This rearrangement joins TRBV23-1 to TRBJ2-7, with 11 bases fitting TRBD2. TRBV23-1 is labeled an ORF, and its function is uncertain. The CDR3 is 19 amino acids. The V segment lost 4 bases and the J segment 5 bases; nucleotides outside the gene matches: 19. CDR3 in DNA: TGCGCCAGCAGTCGAAACGGGGGTAATTCGGGACTAGCGGCAAACGAGCAGTACTTC. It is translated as CASSRNGGNSGLAANEQYF.

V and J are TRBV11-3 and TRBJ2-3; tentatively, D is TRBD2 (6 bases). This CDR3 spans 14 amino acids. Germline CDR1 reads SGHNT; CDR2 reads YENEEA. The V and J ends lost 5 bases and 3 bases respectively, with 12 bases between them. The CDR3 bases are TGTGCCAGCAGCCAAGGGACTCATACAGATACGCAGTATTTT. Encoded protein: CASSQGTHTDTQYF.

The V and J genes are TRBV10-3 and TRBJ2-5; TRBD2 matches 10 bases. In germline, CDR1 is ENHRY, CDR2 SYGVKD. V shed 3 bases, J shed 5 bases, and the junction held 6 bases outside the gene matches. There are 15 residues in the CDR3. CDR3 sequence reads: CAISDRTSGTETQYF. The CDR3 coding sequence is TGTGCCATCAGTGATCGAACTAGCGGGACGGAGACCCAGTACTTC.

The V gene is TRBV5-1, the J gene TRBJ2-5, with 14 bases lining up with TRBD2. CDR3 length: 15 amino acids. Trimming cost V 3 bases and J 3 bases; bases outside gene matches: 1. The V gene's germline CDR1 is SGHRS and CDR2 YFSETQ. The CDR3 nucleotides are TGCGCCAGCAGCTGGGGACTAGCGGGGGAAGAGACCCAGTACTTC. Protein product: CASSWGLAGEETQYF.

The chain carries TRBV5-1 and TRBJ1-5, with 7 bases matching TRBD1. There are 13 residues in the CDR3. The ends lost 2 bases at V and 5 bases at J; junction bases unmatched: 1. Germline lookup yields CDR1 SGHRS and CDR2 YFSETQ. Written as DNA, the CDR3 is TGCGCCAGCAGCTTTGACAGGGATCAGCCCCAGCATTTT. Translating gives CASSFDRDQPQHF.

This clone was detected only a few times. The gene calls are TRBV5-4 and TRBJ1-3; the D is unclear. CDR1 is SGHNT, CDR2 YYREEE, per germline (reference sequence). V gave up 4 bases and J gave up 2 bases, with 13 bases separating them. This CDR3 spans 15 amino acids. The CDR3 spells CASSHYLDAGNTIYF. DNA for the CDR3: TGTGCCAGCAGCCACTATCTGGATGCTGGAAACACCATATATTTT.

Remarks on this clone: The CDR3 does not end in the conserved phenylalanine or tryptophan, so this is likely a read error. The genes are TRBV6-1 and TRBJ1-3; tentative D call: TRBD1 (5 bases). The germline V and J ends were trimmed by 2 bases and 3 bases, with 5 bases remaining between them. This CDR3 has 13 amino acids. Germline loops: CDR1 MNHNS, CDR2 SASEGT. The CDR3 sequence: CASSEQGGNTIYS. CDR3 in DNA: TGTGCCAGCAGTGAACAGGGTGGAAACACCATATATTCT.

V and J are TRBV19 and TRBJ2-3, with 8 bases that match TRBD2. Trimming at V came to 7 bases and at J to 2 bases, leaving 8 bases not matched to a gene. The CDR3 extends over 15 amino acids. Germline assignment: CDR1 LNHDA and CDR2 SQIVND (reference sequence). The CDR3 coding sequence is TGTGCCAGTACCCGTAGCGGGACCGCCACAGATACGCAGTATTTT. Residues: CASTRSGTATDTQYF.

The CDR3 bases are TGTGCCAGTAGTATTGGCAGAACCCGCTATGGCTACACCTTC. It codes for CASSIGRTRYGYTF. V gene TRBV19 combines with J gene TRBJ1-2; no clear D gene. CDR1 is LNHDA, CDR2 SQIVND, per germline (reference sequence). Trimming removed 3 bases at V and 4 bases at J, with 12 bases between. The length of the CDR3 is 14 residues.

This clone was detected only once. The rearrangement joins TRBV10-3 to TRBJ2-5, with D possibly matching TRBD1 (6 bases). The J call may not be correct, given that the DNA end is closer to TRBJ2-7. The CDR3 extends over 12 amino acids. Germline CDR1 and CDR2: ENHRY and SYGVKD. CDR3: CAIRPRGNEQYF. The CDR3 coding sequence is TGTGCCATCAGACCGAGGGGGAACGAGCAGTACTTC.

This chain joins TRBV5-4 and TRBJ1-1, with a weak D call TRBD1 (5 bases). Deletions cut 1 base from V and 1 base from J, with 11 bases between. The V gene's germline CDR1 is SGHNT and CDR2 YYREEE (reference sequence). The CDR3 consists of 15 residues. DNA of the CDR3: TGTGCCAGCAGCTTGTCCGGGGGGAGGAACACTGAAGCTTTCTTT. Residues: CASSLSGGRNTEAFF. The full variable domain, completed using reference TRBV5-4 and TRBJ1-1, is ETGVTQSPTHLIKTRGQQVTLRCSSQSGHNTVSWYQQALGQGPQFIFQYYREEENGRGNFPPRFSGLQFPNYSSELNVNALELDDSALYLCASSLSGGRNTEAFFGQGTRLTVV.

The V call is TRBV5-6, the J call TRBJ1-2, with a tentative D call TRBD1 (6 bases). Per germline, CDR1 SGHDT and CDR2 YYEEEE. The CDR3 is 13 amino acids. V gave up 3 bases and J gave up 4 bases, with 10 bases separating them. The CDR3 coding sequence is TGTGCCAGCAGCTCCGGACAGAGCTATGGCTACACCTTC. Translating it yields CASSSGQSYGYTF.

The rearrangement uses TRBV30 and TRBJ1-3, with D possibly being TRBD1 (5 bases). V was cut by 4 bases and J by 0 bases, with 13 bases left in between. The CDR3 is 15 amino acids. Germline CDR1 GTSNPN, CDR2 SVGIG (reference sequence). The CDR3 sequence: CAWISGFVSGNTIYF. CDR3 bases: TGTGCCTGGATTTCAGGGTTCGTCTCTGGAAACACCATATATTTT.

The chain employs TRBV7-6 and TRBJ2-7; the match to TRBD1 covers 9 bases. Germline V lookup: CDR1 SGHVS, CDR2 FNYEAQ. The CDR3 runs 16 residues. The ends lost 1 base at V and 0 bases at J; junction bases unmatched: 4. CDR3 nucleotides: TGTGCCAGCAGCTTAGGGGACAGGGCCTCCTCCTACGAGCAGTACTTC. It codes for CASSLGDRASSYEQYF.

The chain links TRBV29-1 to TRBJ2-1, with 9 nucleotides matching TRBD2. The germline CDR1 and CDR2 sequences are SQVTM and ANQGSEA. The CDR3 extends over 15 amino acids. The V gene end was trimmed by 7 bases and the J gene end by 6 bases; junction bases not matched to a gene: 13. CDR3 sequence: CSGVPTSGPINEQFF. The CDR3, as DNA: TGCAGCGGCGTGCCCACTAGCGGGCCCATCAATGAGCAGTTCTTC.

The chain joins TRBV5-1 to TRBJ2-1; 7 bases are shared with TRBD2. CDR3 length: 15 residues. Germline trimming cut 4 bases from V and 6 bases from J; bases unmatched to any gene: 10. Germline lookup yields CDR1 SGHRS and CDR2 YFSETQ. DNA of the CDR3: TGCGCCAGCAGCCTTAGTCGGGGGGTTGGCAATGAGCAGTTCTTC. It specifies CASSLSRGVGNEQFF.

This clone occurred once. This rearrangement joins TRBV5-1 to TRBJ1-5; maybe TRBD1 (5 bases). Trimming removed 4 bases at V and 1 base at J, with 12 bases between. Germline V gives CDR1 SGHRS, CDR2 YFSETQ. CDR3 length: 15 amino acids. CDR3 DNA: TGCGCCAGCAGCATGACGGGGGAGAGCAATCAGCCCCAGCATTTT. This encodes CASSMTGESNQPQHF.

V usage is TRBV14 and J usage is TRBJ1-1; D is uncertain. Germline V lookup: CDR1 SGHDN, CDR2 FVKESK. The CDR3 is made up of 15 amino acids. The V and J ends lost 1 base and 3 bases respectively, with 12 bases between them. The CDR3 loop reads CASSQGPRVYTEAFF. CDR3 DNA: TGTGCCAGCAGCCAAGGTCCCCGAGTCTACACTGAAGCTTTCTTT.